The table lists the clone carrying this T cell receptor (beta chain) with a few counts. The antigen is not known. These data are taken from a study of T cells after yellow fever vaccination. General observations from the study: Subsequent to the booster, the majority of primary-vaccination clones reappeared (about 97% CD4, 80% to 90% CD8).

A process of 5'RACE template switching, which added a universal primer site and UMIs, was used to make TCR cDNA. TCRdb redid the calling of the 5' RACE reads with MiXCR, one entry per CDR3 protein. The table has hundreds of thousands of distinct CDR3 sequences, about 4% seen once. Per germline, CDR1 MNHEY and CDR2 SVGAGI. This CDR3 has 16 amino acids. V was pared by 0 bases and J by 1 base, with 7 bases between. The chain recombines TRBV6-5 with TRBJ1-6; D not resolved. The sample consisted of PBMCs, taken 5 days after the yellow fever booster vaccination. The TCR originated in a man between 18 and 35 years old who received the YFV17D yellow fever vaccine. CDR3 nucleotides: TGTGCCAGCAGTTACTCGCTGGGGTCCTATAATTCACCCCTCCACTTT. Its protein product is CASSYSLGSYNSPLHF.